This TCR beta chain comes out of a study of T-cell memory formation after mild COVID-19. This CDR3 contains 13 residues. V lost 4 bases and J lost 4, with 10 bases in between. Germline V gene sequence: CDR1 SGHDT, CDR2 YYEEEE. MiXCR, run by TCRdb on the 5' RACE reads, gives a single entry per CDR3 protein. The sample consists of approximately 500,000 distinct CDR3 sequences, around 27% of them appearing once. On this clonotype: Its cognate antigen is unknown.

Findings of the study overall: Some clones that responded turned up in pre-infection memory, which suggests that cross-reactive memory joined in. Clones shrinking from day 15 to 85 showed even CD4/CD8 mixes; later expanders tilted CD4+.

This TCR came from an adult woman who had mild COVID-19 (a few samples of this study predate the infection). Cell type and time point are not known. Sequencing was done on a sample of PBMCs or a T cell subset sorted from them (not recorded which). The chain has TRBV5-6 and TRBJ2-3; D is unclear. The CDR3 region has the DNA TGTGCCAGCAGCCGAGAGACCTCAGATACGCAGTATTTT. As protein: CASSRETSDTQYF.